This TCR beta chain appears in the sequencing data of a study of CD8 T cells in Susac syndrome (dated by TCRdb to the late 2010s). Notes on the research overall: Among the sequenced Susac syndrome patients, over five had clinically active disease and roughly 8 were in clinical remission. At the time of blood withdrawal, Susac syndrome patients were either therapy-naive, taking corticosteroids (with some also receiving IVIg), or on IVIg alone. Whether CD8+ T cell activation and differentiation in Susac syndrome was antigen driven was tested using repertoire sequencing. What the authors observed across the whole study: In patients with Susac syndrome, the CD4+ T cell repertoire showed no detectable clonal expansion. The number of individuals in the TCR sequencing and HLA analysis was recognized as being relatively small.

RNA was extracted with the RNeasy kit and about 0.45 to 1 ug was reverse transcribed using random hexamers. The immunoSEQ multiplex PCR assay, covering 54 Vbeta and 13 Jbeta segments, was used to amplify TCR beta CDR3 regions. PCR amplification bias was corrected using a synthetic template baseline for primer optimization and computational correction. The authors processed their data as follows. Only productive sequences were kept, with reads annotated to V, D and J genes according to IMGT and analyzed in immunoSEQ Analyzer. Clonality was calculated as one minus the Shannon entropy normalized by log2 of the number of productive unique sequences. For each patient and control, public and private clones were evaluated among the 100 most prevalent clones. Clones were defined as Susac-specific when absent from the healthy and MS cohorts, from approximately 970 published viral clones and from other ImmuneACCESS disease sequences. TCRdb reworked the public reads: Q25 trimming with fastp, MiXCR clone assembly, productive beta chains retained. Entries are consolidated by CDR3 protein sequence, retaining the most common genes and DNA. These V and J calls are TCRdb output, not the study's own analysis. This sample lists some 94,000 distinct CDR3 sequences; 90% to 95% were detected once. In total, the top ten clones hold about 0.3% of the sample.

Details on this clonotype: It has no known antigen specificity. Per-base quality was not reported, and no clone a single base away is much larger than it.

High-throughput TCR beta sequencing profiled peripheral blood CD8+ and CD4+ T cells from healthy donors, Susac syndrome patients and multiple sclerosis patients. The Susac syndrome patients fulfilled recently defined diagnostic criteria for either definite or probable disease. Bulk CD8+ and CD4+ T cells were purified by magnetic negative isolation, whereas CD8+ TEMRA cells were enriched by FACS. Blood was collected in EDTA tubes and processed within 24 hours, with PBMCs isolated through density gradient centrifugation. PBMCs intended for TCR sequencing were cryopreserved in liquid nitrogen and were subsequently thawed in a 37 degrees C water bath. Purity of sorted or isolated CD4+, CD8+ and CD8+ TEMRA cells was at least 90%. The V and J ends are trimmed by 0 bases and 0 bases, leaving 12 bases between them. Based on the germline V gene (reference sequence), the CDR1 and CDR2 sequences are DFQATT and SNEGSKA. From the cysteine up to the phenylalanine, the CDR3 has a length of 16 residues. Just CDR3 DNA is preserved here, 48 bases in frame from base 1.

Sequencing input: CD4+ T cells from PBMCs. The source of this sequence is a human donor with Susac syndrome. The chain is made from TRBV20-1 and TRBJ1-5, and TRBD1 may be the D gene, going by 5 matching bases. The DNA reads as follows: TGCAGTGCTAGAGATGAAGGGACCTTTAGCAATCAGCCCCAGCATTTT. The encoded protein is CSARDEGTFSNQPQHF.